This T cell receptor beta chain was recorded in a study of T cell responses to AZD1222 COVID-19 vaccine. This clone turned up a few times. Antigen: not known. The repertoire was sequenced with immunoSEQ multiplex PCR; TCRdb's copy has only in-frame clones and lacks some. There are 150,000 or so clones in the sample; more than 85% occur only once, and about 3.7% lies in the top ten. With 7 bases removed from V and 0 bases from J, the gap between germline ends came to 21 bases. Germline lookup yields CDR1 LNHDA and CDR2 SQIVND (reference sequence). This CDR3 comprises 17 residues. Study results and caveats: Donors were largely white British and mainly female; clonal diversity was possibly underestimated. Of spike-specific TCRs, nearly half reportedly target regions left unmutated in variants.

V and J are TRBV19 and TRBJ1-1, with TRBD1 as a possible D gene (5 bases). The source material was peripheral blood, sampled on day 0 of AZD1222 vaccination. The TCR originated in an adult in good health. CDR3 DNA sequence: TGTGCCAGTATGAGGGGCAGGGCCATATCCATGAACACTGAAGCTTTCTTT. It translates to CASMRGRAISMNTEAFF.